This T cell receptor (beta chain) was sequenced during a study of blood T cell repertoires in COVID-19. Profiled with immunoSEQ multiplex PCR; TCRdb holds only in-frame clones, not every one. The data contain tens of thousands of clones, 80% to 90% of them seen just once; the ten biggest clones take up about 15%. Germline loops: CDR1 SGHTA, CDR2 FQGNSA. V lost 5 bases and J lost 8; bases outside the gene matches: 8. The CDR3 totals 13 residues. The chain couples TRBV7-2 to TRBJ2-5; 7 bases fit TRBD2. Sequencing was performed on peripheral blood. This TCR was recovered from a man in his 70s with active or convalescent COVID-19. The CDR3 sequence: CASSGGGIKTQYF. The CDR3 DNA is TGTGCCAGCAGCGGGGGGGGGATCAAAACCCAGTACTTC.